This TCR beta chain was identified during a study of T cells in localized non-small cell lung cancer. Study results and limitations: A median of around 57 clones ranked among the top 100 in tumor appeared in adjacent lung. Density of T cells in blood, when higher, went with longer overall survival. Uninvolved adjacent lung showed higher T cell clonality than tumor.

TCRdb's table, derived via immunoSEQ multiplex PCR, lists solely in-frame clones and lacks some. The sample yields under 30,000 clones, roughly 90% seen once. This clone was recorded once. As yet, its antigen is unknown. This sample comprised peripheral blood, obtained before any cancer treatment. The clonotype was recovered from a female donor aged 60 or older with stage I lung adenocarcinoma.

The CDR3 bases are TGTGCCAGTAGTAGGACTAGCGGGGGGGCAGGGGATACGCAGTATTTT. It translates to CASSRTSGGAGDTQYF. The V gene is TRBV19, the J gene TRBJ2-3; TRBD2 matches 15 bases. V shed 4 bases, J shed 6 bases, and the junction held 5 bases outside the gene matches. The V gene's germline CDR1 is LNHDA and CDR2 SQIVND (reference sequence). This CDR3 comprises 16 residues.